This passage covers 25 T cell receptor beta chains from one sample sequenced in a study of control samples from healthy donors and cancer patients. Method: immunoSEQ multiplex PCR; TCRdb's copy keeps in-frame clones and lacks some. The table includes more than 100,000 clones, approximately 93% detected once. The sample was blood. These receptors were collected from a woman aged 18-29 years in good health.

In its sample, this clone was seen once. The CDR3 sequence: CSVEDTGRNRIDTQYF. CDR3 DNA sequence: TGCAGCGTTGAAGATACAGGACGAAACAGGATAGATACGCAGTATTTT. This rearrangement joins TRBV29-1 to TRBJ2-3, with D possibly matching TRBD1 (5 bases). Germline CDR1 is SQVTM and CDR2 is ANQGSEA. The CDR3 consists of 16 residues. The V and J ends lost 0 bases and 5 bases respectively, with 18 bases between them.

The gene calls are TRBV27 and TRBJ2-2, with a weak D call TRBD2 (6 bases). The CDR3 is made up of 17 amino acids. Trimming stripped 4 bases from V and 6 bases from J, with 21 bases between. Germline values: CDR1 MNHEY, CDR2 SMNVEV (reference sequence). Here the CDR3 DNA reads TGTGCCAGCAGTTACTTACAGGCGGGGTGGGTCGCCGGGGAGCTGTTTTTT. It specifies CASSYLQAGWVAGELFF.

This rearrangement joins TRBV7-3 to TRBJ2-1, with 12 nucleotides matching TRBD2. This CDR3 region has 16 residues. CDR1 is SGHTA, CDR2 FQGTGA, per germline. V trimming: 0 bases; J trimming: 3 bases; junction bases outside the gene matches: 0. The CDR3 nucleotides are TGTGCCAGCAGCTTAACGGGACTAGCGGGCTACAATGAGCAGTTCTTC. Translated: CASSLTGLAGYNEQFF.

This clone has more than one count but fewer than ten. This rearrangement joins TRBV10-1 to TRBJ1-1; possible D gene TRBD1, 5 bases. The CDR3 runs 17 residues. Germline-derived CDR1 and CDR2 are WNHNN and SYGVQD (reference sequence). The germline V and J ends were trimmed by 6 bases and 2 bases, with 22 bases remaining between them. CDR3 protein: CASRKGLPILSNTEAFF. CDR3 nucleotides: TGCGCCAGCAGGAAGGGACTCCCCATTCTTTCAAACACTGAAGCTTTCTTT.

The rearrangement links TRBV28 to TRBJ2-2; TRBD2 matches 9 bases. Germline CDR1 MDHEN, CDR2 SYDVKM. The junction had 8 bases not matched to a gene; V was cut back by 3 bases and J by 6 bases. This CDR3 is built from 16 residues. The CDR3 reads CASSFFAGGPSGELFF. The CDR3 nucleotides are TGTGCCAGCAGTTTTTTTGCGGGAGGGCCATCCGGGGAGCTGTTTTTT.

The count of this clone is one. The chain has TRBV5-5 and TRBJ2-1; D is uncertain. The CDR3 extends over 14 amino acids. Germline V CDR1 and CDR2: SGHKS, YYEKEE (reference sequence). V was pared by 9 bases and J by 5 bases, with 18 bases between. CDR3 nucleotides: TGTGCCACGAGCACTGGGTACCCAAACAATGAGCAGTTCTTC. Amino acids: CATSTGYPNNEQFF.

The chain recombines TRBV28 with TRBJ2-1, with 9 bases lining up with TRBD2. CDR1 is MDHEN and CDR2 is SYDVKM in the germline V gene. The CDR3 runs to 18 residues. The V segment lost 3 bases and the J segment 2 bases; nucleotides outside the gene matches: 11. The CDR3 is CASSFPLTSGTTYNEQFF. The CDR3, as DNA: TGTGCCAGCAGTTTTCCCCTGACTAGCGGAACTACCTACAATGAGCAGTTCTTC.

The rearrangement links TRBV7-7 to TRBJ2-3; D is ambiguous. This CDR3 region has 15 residues. The V and J ends lost 5 bases and 0 bases respectively, with 12 bases between them. Germline CDR1 reads SSHAT; CDR2 reads FNYEAQ (reference sequence). DNA for the CDR3: TGTGCCAGCAGCCGTAGCCAAACTAGCACAGATACGCAGTATTTT. This translates into CASSRSQTSTDTQYF.

This chain links TRBV7-8 with TRBJ1-3; no firm D call. This CDR3 comprises 15 residues. CDR1 is SGHVS and CDR2 is FQNEAQ in the germline V gene. V lost 3 bases to trimming and J lost 0 bases, with 9 bases between them. CDR3: CASSFGADSGNTIYF. The CDR3 DNA is TGTGCCAGCAGCTTCGGAGCGGACTCTGGAAACACCATATATTTT.

The V call is TRBV4-3, the J call TRBJ1-3, with 7 bases aligning to TRBD1. V lost 0 bases and J lost 8; bases outside the gene matches: 16. Per germline, CDR1 LGHNA and CDR2 YSLEER. The CDR3 is 18 residues long. CDR3 DNA sequence: TGCGCCAGCAGCCAAGATTTTCACAGGGGCGCAGATTTCTACACCATATATTTT. Its protein is CASSQDFHRGADFYTIYF.

This clone is a singleton in its sample. The rearrangement uses TRBV7-9 and TRBJ2-5, with D perhaps being TRBD1 or TRBD2 (5 bases each). Trimming stripped 4 bases from V and 2 bases from J, with 17 bases between. CDR1 is SEHNR, CDR2 FQNEAQ, per germline (reference sequence). This CDR3 is 16 amino acids long. The CDR3 is CASSSHSAGTQETQYF. The CDR3 DNA reads as TGTGCCAGCAGCTCCCACAGTGCCGGGACGCAAGAGACCCAGTACTTC.

This rearrangement joins TRBV4-3 to TRBJ2-5, with 8 nucleotides matching TRBD1. Losses at the gene ends were 4 bases for V and 2 bases for J; bases not matched to a gene: 9. Germline assignment: CDR1 LGHNA and CDR2 YSLEER. The length of the CDR3 is 16 residues. The CDR3: CASSPDRGDYQETQYF. The CDR3 region has the DNA TGCGCCAGCAGCCCAGACAGGGGTGATTATCAAGAGACCCAGTACTTC.

V gene TRBV27 combines with J gene TRBJ1-1; the match to TRBD1 covers 8 bases. CDR1 and CDR2 from the germline V gene are MNHEY and SMNVEV (reference sequence). After removal of 7 bases from V and 2 bases from J, the junction contained 18 bases not matched to a gene. CDR3 length equals 18 residues. As DNA, the CDR3 is TGTGCCAGCACAAAATCGACCGGACAGGGAGGGGTTAACACTGAAGCTTTCTTT. Translating gives CASTKSTGQGGVNTEAFF.

The rearrangement joins TRBV19 to TRBJ2-3; D is unresolved. The germline gives CDR1 LNHDA, CDR2 SQIVND (reference sequence). V lost 1 base, J lost 5 bases, and 4 bases lay in between. The CDR3 is made up of 12 amino acids. This CDR3 is CASSIGEDTQYF. CDR3 nucleotide sequence: TGTGCCAGTAGTATAGGCGAAGATACGCAGTATTTT. The variable domain in full, with the rest retrieved from reference TRBV19 and TRBJ2-3, is DGGITQSPKYLFRKEGQNVTLSCEQNLNHDAMYWYRQDPGQGLRLIYYSQIVNDFQKGDIAEGYSVSREKKESFPLTVTSAQKNPTAFYLCASSIGEDTQYFGPGTRLTVL.

The gene calls are TRBV4-1 and TRBJ1-5; 7 bases are shared with TRBD1. Germline assignment: CDR1 MGHRA and CDR2 YSYEKL. This CDR3 comprises 17 residues. The trim removed 0 bases at V and 5 bases at J, leaving 10 bases unmatched. The CDR3 region is CASSQDWRQGPDQPQHF. CDR3 in DNA: TGCGCCAGCAGCCAAGATTGGAGACAGGGACCCGATCAGCCCCAGCATTTT.

The CDR3 bases are TGTGCCAGCGGGGGATCCGACAGGCGCTCCTACGAGCAGTACTTC. It codes for CASGGSDRRSYEQYF. The chain recombines TRBV3-1 (or the pseudogene TRBV3-2) with TRBJ2-7, with D tentatively TRBD1 (6 bases). The CDR3 loop spans 15 amino acids. Per the germline V gene, CDR1 is LGHDT and CDR2 is YNNKEL (reference sequence). V lost 8 bases and J 0 bases, leaving 17 bases between the germline ends.

The rearrangement joins TRBV12-3 or TRBV12-4 to TRBJ2-1; D remains ambiguous. With 3 bases removed from V and 13 bases from J, the gap between germline ends came to 10 bases. CDR3 size: 11 residues. The CDR3 coding sequence is TGTGCCAGCAGTTTGATTGCAGAACAGTTCTTC. Translation: CASSLIAEQFF.

The CDR3 nucleotides read TGTGCCAGTAGTAGAAGGGACAGGGGGAACACTGAAGCTTTCTTT. It encodes CASSRRDRGNTEAFF. The genes are TRBV19 and TRBJ1-1; 10 bases match TRBD1. Per germline, CDR1 LNHDA and CDR2 SQIVND (reference sequence). This CDR3 is 15 amino acids long. J was trimmed by 1 base and V by 4 bases; bases with no gene match: 3.

The CDR3 DNA is TGTGCCAGCAGCCCCAATTCCTCTGGAAACACCATATATTTT. This codes for CASSPNSSGNTIYF. The chain joins TRBV7-4 to TRBJ1-3, with D unresolved. CDR1 and CDR2 from the germline V gene are SGHVT and SQSDAQ. V dropped 5 bases and J dropped 0 bases, with 8 bases sitting between them. CDR3 size: 14 residues. Full variable domain (remainder filled in from reference TRBV7-4 and TRBJ1-3): GAGVSQSPRYKVAKRGRDVALRCDSISGHVTLYWYRQTLGQGSEVLTYSQSDAQRDKSGRPSGRFSAERPERSVSTLKIQRTEQGDSAVYLCASSPNSSGNTIYFGEGSWLTVV.

The chain joins TRBV6-5 to TRBJ2-2; D is possibly TRBD1 or TRBD2 (5 bases each). Trimming shortened V by 5 bases and J by 0 bases, and 10 bases separated the two germline ends. The germline gives CDR1 MNHEY, CDR2 SVGAGI. CDR3 length: 15 amino acids. Here the CDR3 DNA reads TGTGCCAGCAGTCGGGACGGGGCGAACACCGGGGAGCTGTTTTTT. Residues: CASSRDGANTGELFF.

V usage is TRBV6-5 and J usage is TRBJ1-6; D perhaps matches TRBD1 (5 bases). From germline, CDR1 is MNHEY and CDR2 SVGAGI. V shed 2 bases and J shed 7 bases, with 12 bases lying between them. The CDR3 loop spans 15 amino acids. CDR3 protein: CASSYRGRDNSPLHF. The CDR3 coding sequence is TGTGCCAGCAGTTACAGGGGAAGGGACAATTCACCCCTCCACTTT.

The chain carries TRBV9 and TRBJ2-5; maybe TRBD1 (6 bases). CDR3 length: 15 amino acids. Trimming left V 0 bases short and J 3 bases short, with 12 bases between. Germline CDR1 SGDLS, CDR2 YYNGEE. The CDR3 loop is CASSVGQDRKETQYF. The CDR3 bases are TGTGCCAGCAGCGTAGGACAGGACAGAAAAGAGACCCAGTACTTC.

This chain links TRBV19 with TRBJ2-1; a weak D match, TRBD1 (6 bases). CDR3 length: 14 residues. CDR1 and CDR2 (germline): LNHDA, SQIVND (reference sequence). Trimming shortened V by 5 bases and J by 5 bases, and 13 bases separated the two germline ends. The CDR3 protein is CASSRGRGNNEQFF. CDR3 in DNA: TGTGCCAGTAGTCGGGGAAGGGGGAACAATGAGCAGTTCTTC. Together with reference TRBV19 and TRBJ2-1, the CDR3 gives the full variable domain: DGGITQSPKYLFRKEGQNVTLSCEQNLNHDAMYWYRQDPGQGLRLIYYSQIVNDFQKGDIAEGYSVSREKKESFPLTVTSAQKNPTAFYLCASSRGRGNNEQFFGPGTRLTVL.

The J gene is TRBJ2-3, the V gene TRBV5-5, with D hard to call. The CDR3 sequence is 11 residues long. Germline CDR1 and CDR2: SGHKS and YYEKEE (reference sequence). Between the trimmed V and J ends, which lost 7 bases and 6 bases, there was a span of 9 bases. CDR3 DNA: TGTGCCAGCGGCATCGTGGATACGCAGTATTTT. Its protein product is CASGIVDTQYF.

V usage is TRBV9 and J usage is TRBJ1-2; D remains ambiguous. V was cut by 4 bases and J by 7 bases, with 20 bases left in between. Per the germline V gene, CDR1 is SGDLS and CDR2 is YYNGEE. The CDR3 spans 15 residues. The CDR3 bases are TGTGCCAGCAGCTCAGCCGTGGCCACCTCGGCTGGCTACACCTTC. Translating it yields CASSSAVATSAGYTF.